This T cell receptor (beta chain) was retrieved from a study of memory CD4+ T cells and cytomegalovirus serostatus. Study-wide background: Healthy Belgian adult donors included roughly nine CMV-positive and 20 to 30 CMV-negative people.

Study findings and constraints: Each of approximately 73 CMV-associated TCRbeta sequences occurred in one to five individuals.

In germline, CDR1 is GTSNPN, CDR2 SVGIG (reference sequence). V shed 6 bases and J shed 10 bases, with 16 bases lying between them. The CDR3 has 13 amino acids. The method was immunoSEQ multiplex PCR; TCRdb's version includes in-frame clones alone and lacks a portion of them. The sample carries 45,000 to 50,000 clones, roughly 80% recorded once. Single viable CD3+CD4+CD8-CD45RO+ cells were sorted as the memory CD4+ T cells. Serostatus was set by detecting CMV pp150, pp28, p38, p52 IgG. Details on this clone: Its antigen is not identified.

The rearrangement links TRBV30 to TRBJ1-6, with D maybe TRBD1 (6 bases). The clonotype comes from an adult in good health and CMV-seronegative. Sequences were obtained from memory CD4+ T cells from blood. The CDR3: CACLMQGGSPLHF. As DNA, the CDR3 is TGTGCCTGCCTGATGCAAGGGGGGTCACCCCTCCACTTT.